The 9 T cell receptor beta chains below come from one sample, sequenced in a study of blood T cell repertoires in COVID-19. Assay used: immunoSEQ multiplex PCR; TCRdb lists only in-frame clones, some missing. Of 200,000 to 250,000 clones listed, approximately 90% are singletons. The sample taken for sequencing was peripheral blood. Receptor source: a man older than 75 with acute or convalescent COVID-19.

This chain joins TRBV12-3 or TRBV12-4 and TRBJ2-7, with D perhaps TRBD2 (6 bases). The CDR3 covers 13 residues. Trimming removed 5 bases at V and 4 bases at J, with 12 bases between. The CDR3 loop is CASSVGGGYEQYV. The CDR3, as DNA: TGTGCCAGCAGTGTGGGGGGTGGGTACGAGCAGTACGTC.

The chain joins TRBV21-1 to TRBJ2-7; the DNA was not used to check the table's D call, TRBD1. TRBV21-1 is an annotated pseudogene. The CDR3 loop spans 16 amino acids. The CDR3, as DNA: TGTGCCAGCAGCCCCACCGGGACAGTGAGCTCCTACGAGCAGTACGTC. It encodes CASSPTGTVSSYEQYV.

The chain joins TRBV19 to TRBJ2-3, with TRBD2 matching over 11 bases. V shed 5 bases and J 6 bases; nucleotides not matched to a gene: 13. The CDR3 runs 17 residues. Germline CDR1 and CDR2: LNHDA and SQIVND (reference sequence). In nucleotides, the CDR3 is TGTGCCAGTAGTGTACCGGGACTAGCGGCAGAATGGGATACGCAGTATTTT. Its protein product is CASSVPGLAAEWDTQYF.

DNA of the CDR3: TGTGCCAGTAGTATAGTGGGGCTAGGACAGGGAAACAATGAGCAGTTCTTC. Translation: CASSIVGLGQGNNEQFF. The chain uses TRBV19 and TRBJ2-1; 8 bases are a match to TRBD1. Per germline, CDR1 LNHDA and CDR2 SQIVND (reference sequence). The junction had 10 bases not matched to a gene; V was cut back by 1 base and J by 5 bases. The CDR3 sequence is 17 residues long.

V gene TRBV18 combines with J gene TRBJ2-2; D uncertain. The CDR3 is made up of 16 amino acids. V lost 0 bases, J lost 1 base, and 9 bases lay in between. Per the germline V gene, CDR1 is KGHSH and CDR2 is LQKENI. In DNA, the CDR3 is TGTGCCAGCTCACCACCGACGCGGATGAACACCGGGGAGCTGTTTTTT. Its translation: CASSPPTRMNTGELFF.

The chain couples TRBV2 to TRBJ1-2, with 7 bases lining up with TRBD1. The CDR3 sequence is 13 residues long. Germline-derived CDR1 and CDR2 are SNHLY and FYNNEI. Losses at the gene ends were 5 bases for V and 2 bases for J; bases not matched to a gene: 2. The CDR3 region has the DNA TGTGCCAGCAGTAAGACAGGGAACTATGGCTACACCTTC. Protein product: CASSKTGNYGYTF.

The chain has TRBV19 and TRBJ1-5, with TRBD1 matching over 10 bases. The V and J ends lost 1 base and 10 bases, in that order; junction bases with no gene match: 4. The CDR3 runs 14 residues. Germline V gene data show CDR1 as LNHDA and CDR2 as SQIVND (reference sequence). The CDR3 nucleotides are TGTGCCAGTAGTATAGGGGACAGGGGACGACCCCAGCATTTT. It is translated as CASSIGDRGRPQHF.

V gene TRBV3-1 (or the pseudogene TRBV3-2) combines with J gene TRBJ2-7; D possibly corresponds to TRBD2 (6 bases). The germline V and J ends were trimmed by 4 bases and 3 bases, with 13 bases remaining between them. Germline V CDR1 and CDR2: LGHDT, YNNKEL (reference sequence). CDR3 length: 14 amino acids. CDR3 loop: CASSPAGRNYEQYF. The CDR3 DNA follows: TGTGCCAGCAGCCCCGCCGGGAGAAACTACGAGCAGTACTTC.

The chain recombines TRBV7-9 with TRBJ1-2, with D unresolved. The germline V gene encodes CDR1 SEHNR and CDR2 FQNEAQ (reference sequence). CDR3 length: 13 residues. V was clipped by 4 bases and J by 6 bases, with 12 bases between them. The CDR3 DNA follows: TGTGCCAGCAGCTGGACGGGAGCAAATGGCTACACCTTC. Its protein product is CASSWTGANGYTF.